What follows is one T cell receptor beta chain and its context. The data were produced by immunoSEQ multiplex PCR, yet TCRdb's version contains in-frame clones alone and is incomplete. The table records a few hundred thousand clones, around 91% of them present only once. The sample belongs to a study of blood T cell repertoires in COVID-19. V gave up 5 bases and J gave up 1 base; unmatched junction bases: 2. CDR1 is GTSNPN, CDR2 SVGIG, per germline (reference sequence). The CDR3 totals 14 residues. The source of this sequence is a man aged 30 to 45 who had recovered from COVID-19. This chain uses TRBV30 with TRBJ1-5; 10 nucleotides line up with TRBD1. Source material: PBMCs or T cells enriched from blood (not recorded which). The CDR3 loop is CAWGGQGSNQPQHF. In DNA form, the CDR3 reads TGTGCCTGGGGGGGACAGGGGAGCAATCAGCCCCAGCATTTT.